The 9 T cell receptor beta chains reported below all come from one sample, sequenced in a study of blood T cell repertoires in COVID-19. Some clones are missing from TCRdb's copy, which holds only in-frame ones; the method was immunoSEQ multiplex PCR. The sample yields under 200,000 clones, about nine tenths seen once. The sequencing input was peripheral blood. These TCRs come from a man between 18 and 29 years old with active or convalescent COVID-19.

This chain links TRBV15 with TRBJ1-2, with 10 nucleotides matching TRBD1. V dropped 0 bases and J dropped 8; count of bases not matched to a gene: 9. This CDR3 contains 16 residues. Germline V gives CDR1 LNHNV, CDR2 YYDKDF (reference sequence). CDR3 coding DNA: TGTGCCACCAGCAGAGATCATGAGACAGGGGGCTTGGGCTACACCTTC. Amino acid sequence: CATSRDHETGGLGYTF.

This rearrangement joins TRBV7-9 to TRBJ2-7, with D uncertain. CDR1 and CDR2 from the germline V gene are SEHNR and FQNEAQ (reference sequence). This CDR3 comprises 13 residues. Deletions cut 5 bases from V and 6 bases from J, with 14 bases between. CDR3 sequence: CASSLPPSGEQYF. Written as DNA, the CDR3 is TGTGCCAGCAGCCTCCCACCATCCGGCGAGCAGTACTTC.

This clone was seen just once. The chain couples TRBV19 to TRBJ2-2; the match to TRBD2 covers 7 bases. The V segment lost 3 bases and the J segment 6 bases; nucleotides outside the gene matches: 10. The CDR3 has 16 amino acids. CDR1 and CDR2 (germline): LNHDA, SQIVND (reference sequence). CDR3 in amino acids: CASSMSSGLLAGELFF. The CDR3 DNA sequence: TGTGCCAGTAGTATGTCTAGCGGATTACTAGCCGGGGAGCTGTTTTTT.

The chain links TRBV6-6 to TRBJ1-3; D perhaps matches TRBD1 (5 bases). V lost 10 bases and J lost 3, with 10 bases in between. The CDR3 is 12 residues long. Germline V lookup: CDR1 MNHNY, CDR2 SVGAGI (reference sequence). CDR3 nucleotide sequence: TGTGCCACAGGGCAAGTTGGAAACACCATATATTTT. It translates to CATGQVGNTIYF.

The chain links TRBV6-5 to TRBJ2-7, with D possibly being TRBD2 (6 bases). This CDR3 is built from 14 residues. Between the trimmed V and J ends, which lost 2 bases and 4 bases, there was a span of 12 bases. CDR1 and CDR2 from the germline V gene are MNHEY and SVGAGI. CDR3 sequence reads: CASSYQAGNYEQYF. The CDR3 bases are TGTGCCAGCAGTTACCAGGCGGGGAATTACGAGCAGTACTTC.

This clone was observed a handful of times. The chain employs TRBV6-2 or TRBV6-3 and TRBJ2-7, with 12 positions matching TRBD2. From germline, CDR1 is MNHEY and CDR2 SVGEGT. This CDR3 is built from 15 residues. The trim removed 6 bases at V and 2 bases at J, leaving 5 bases unmatched. Here the CDR3 reads CASSSGLAGTYEQYF. The CDR3 nucleotides are TGTGCCAGCAGCTCAGGACTAGCGGGAACCTACGAGCAGTACTTC.

The V call is TRBV11-1, the J call TRBJ1-1; tentatively, D is TRBD1 (5 bases). Trimming took 5 bases from V and 3 from J, leaving 10 bases between them. The CDR3 contains 13 residues. Germline values: CDR1 SGHAT, CDR2 FQDESV (reference sequence). CDR3 loop: CASSGHTDTEAFF. CDR3 DNA sequence: TGTGCCAGCAGCGGACATACGGACACTGAAGCTTTCTTT.

V and J are TRBV29-1 and TRBJ2-3; no clear D. Trimming shortened V by 3 bases and J by 3 bases, and 16 bases separated the two germline ends. The CDR3 contains 15 residues. Germline CDR1 and CDR2: SQVTM and ANQGSEA. CDR3 DNA: TGCAGCGTTGATTTAAGCACAGTAGAAACAGATACGCAGTATTTT. Its translation: CSVDLSTVETDTQYF.

V is TRBV28 and J is TRBJ2-3; D gene uncertain. CDR1 is MDHEN, CDR2 SYDVKM, per germline. V was clipped by 6 bases and J by 0 bases, with 13 bases between them. This CDR3 has 15 residues. CDR3 nucleotide sequence: TGTGCCAGCAGGGCTGGCAGGCCGAGCACAGATACGCAGTATTTT. This gives the protein CASRAGRPSTDTQYF.